This T cell receptor (beta chain) was recovered during a study of Ad26.COV2.S vaccination and SARS-CoV-2 variants (dated by TCRdb to about 2021). Regarding the complete study: Donors in the vaccine arm were drawn from COV1001, a multicentre, randomized, double-blind, placebo-controlled phase I-IIa trial testing Ad26.COV2.S in healthy adults. Ad26.COV2.S was administered intramuscularly at 5 x 10^10 or 1 x 10^11 viral particles, either as a single shot or as two shots given 56 days apart. Sequencing of the TCRbeta repertoire served to evaluate the specificity and breadth of SARS-CoV-2-reactive T cell receptors following Ad26.COV2.S vaccination. A total of roughly 32 samples were included in the TCR-sequenced set, comprising around 20 Ad26.COV2.S vaccine recipients, 5 placebo recipients and 8 SARS-CoV-2 convalescent individuals. Trial participants were randomized into five groups of five: low-dose or high-dose Ad26.COV2.S given once or twice, or placebo on both occasions. Throughout the experiments and outcome assessment, investigators stayed blinded to trial group allocation. What the research found in general, with its limitations: After vaccination, spike-specific CD8+ and CD4+ T cell responses were reported to show substantial breadth. The study was not powered to compare responses between vaccine doses or regimens. According to the authors, total T cell responses may have been underestimated by the TCR breadth and depth analyses. Compared with placebo recipients, Ad26.COV2.S recipients showed higher spike-specific TCR breadth (P = 0.0014). Comparable non-spike TCR breadth was observed between vaccine and placebo recipients, consistent with only spike being contained in the vaccine.

Sample treatment or condition, as interpreted from the label and publication: around 19 received Ad26.COV2.S at low or high dose, single or two shots; 5 received placebo; per-sample allocation not given. For vaccine and placebo recipients, the sequenced repertoires came from samples collected on day 63 after the first injection. Between 29 July and 7 August 2020, Cohort 1b enrolled some 25 adults aged 18-55 years at one site in Boston, USA. Ad26.COV2.S was a replication-incompetent adenovirus type 26 vector that expressed a prefusion-stabilized SARS-CoV-2 spike protein derived from the original Wuhan strain. The germline V gene (reference sequence) sets CDR1 to GTSNPN and CDR2 to SVGIG. V loses 8 bases of germline sequence and J loses 10 bases, and the interval between the two ends is 18 bases. The cysteine opens and the phenylalanine closes a CDR3 of 13 amino acids. Of all the DNA, just the CDR3 is kept, 39 bases in frame from base 1.

About this clone itself: What this receptor recognizes is not known. No base-level quality is on record; no much larger clone is a single base apart.

TCRbeta CDR3 regions were sequenced with the immunoSEQ Assay. After extraction, genomic DNA underwent amplification by bias-controlled multiplex PCR, followed by high-throughput sequencing. Turning to the authors' computational methods: To quantify the absolute abundance of every unique TCRbeta CDR3 region, sequences were collapsed and filtered. T cell fraction was estimated by normalizing TCRbeta template counts to usable DNA, which was measured by amplifying reference genes present in all nucleated cells. Repertoire TCRs were annotated as SARS-CoV-2-specific by exact matching of V gene, CDR3 amino acid sequence and J gene to a known reactive TCR set. The reference SARS-CoV-2 TCR set was derived from MIRA and filtered for enrichment in COVID-19-positive ImmuneCODE repertoires, a step that removed public or cross-reactive TCRs. Using the MIRA antigens, annotated TCRs were further analysed by specific ORF or by position within an ORF. Breadth was defined as the number of annotated unique rearrangements divided by the total number of unique productive rearrangements, and depth was defined as the summed frequency of the annotated unique rearrangements. Two-sided Wilcoxon rank-sum tests were used to compare TCR breadth between groups. TCRdb mirrors the immuneACCESS table, restricted to in-frame sequences. Some clones are absent from its copies; in checked studies, under half trace to an unresolved V gene, and the reason for the others is unknown. D and trimming were read from the DNA, whereas the V and J calls and clone size are those reported in that table. This sample holds 350,000 to 500,000 clones; around 87% were observed only once. Together, the top ten hold 3.6% of the sample.

Source: peripheral blood, taken in a trial of Ad26.COV2.S vaccine versus placebo. The TCR originated in a person between 18 and 65 years old who received the Ad26.COV2.S COVID-19 vaccine or a placebo. This chain is built from TRBV30 and TRBJ1-6; a confident D gene designation cannot be given. Read as DNA, the sequence is TGTGCCCGCAGGCGGGAGGAGAACTCACCCCTCCACTTT. Its amino acids are CARRREENSPLHF.